A selection of T cell receptor beta chains follows, all from one sample in a study of post-analysis software for immune sequencing data. MiXCR, run by TCRdb on the PCR reads, gives a single entry per CDR3 protein. There are about 540,000 distinct CDR3 sequences in the sample; 30% to 40% occur only once, and about 5.6% lies in the top ten. Sequences were obtained from blood. The receptor source for this set is a girl aged 2 to 17 with multiple sclerosis. CDR3s include the opening cysteine and the closing phenylalanine or tryptophan. A D gene is named only where the DNA matches it firmly. The listing skips clone size in some rows; elsewhere it reads once, few, many or a size class.

CDR3 length | clone size | J gene | V gene | D gene | CDR3 DNA | CDR3 protein
12 | - | TRBJ2-5 | TRBV20-1 | TRBD2 | TGCAGTGCGGAGACTAGCTCAGAGACCCAGTACTTC | CSAETSSETQYF
12 | - | TRBJ2-3 | TRBV6-5 | TRBD2 | TGTGCCAGCAGTTCACCTAGCGGTTTAAAGTATTTT | CASSSPSGLKYF
14 | - | TRBJ2-1 | TRBV2 | - | TGTGCCAGCGGCCCTCGGAGCTCCTACAATGAGCAGTTCTTC | CASGPRSSYNEQFF
14 | - | TRBJ1-5 | TRBV10-3 | - | TGTGCCATCAGTGAGGGAGGGGGCAATCAGCCCCAGCATTTT | CAISEGGGNQPQHF
17 | - | TRBJ2-1 | TRBV20-1 | - | TGCAGTGCTAGAGAACCCCGAGGGGGACGCTCCTACAATGAGCAGTTCTTC | CSAREPRGGRSYNEQFF
17 | - | TRBJ2-1 | TRBV27 | TRBD2 | TGTGCCAGCAGCTCAAGAGCGGGGGGGTACTCCTACAATGAGCAGTTCTTC | CASSSRAGGYSYNEQFF
15 | - | TRBJ1-2 | TRBV4-1 | - | TGCGCCAGCAGCCAAGAATCAGGGACCGACTATGGCTACACCTTC | CASSQESGTDYGYTF
15 | - | TRBJ2-1 | TRBV24-1 | - | TGCGCCACCAGTGAGGAGGGCCCCCTTTACAATGAGCAGTTCTTC | CATSEEGPLYNEQFF
13 | - | TRBJ2-2 | TRBV20-1 | - | TGCAGTGCGAGATCCCGGAGTCCCGGGGAGCTGTTTTTT | CSARSRSPGELFF
15 | few | TRBJ1-4 | TRBV24-1 | TRBD1 | TGTGCCACCAGTGATCCGGGACAGCCTAATGAAAAACTGTTTTTT | CATSDPGQPNEKLFF
17 | - | TRBJ2-2 | TRBV7-8 | TRBD1 | TGTGCCAGCAGCTTAGCCGGGACAGCCAGGAACACCGGGGAGCTGTTTTTT | CASSLAGTARNTGELFF
15 | few | TRBJ1-2 | TRBV6-6 | - | TGTGCCAGCAGCCCCGATTCTCCGCCGAGGGGCGGCTACACCTTC | CASSPDSPPRGGYTF
17 | few | TRBJ2-1 | TRBV7-8 | TRBD2 | TGTGCCAGCAGCTCTCACAGTAGCAGCGGGGGGTTAGATGAGCAGTTCTTC | CASSSHSSSGGLDEQFF
15 | - | TRBJ2-7 | TRBV28 | TRBD1 | TGTGCCAGCAGTAGACCTGGGACAGGGGAATACGAGCAGTACTTC | CASSRPGTGEYEQYF
13 | - | TRBJ1-5 | TRBV3-1 | - | TGTGCCAGCAGCCAACCTCCCAATCAGCCCCAGCATTTT | CASSQPPNQPQHF
13 | few | TRBJ2-1 | TRBV15 | - | TGTGCCACCAGCAGAGCCCGGAGAAGCGAGCAGTTCTTC | CATSRARRSEQFF
12 | few | TRBJ1-1 | TRBV5-1 | - | TGCGCCAGCAGCATTGACTCCCTTGAAGCTTTCTTT | CASSIDSLEAFF
15 | - | TRBJ1-6 | TRBV5-1 | - | TGCGCCAGCAGCTTGGGGCAGAACTATAATTCACCCCTCCACTTT | CASSLGQNYNSPLHF
15 | once | TRBJ1-2 | TRBV20-1 | TRBD1 | TGCAGTGCTAGATCCGGACAGGGGGCCATCTATGGCTACACCTTC | CSARSGQGAIYGYTF
17 | - | TRBJ2-3 | TRBV7-8 | TRBD2 | TGTGCCACTCTGGGGGCGGGGGGCCTCTTCCCCCCAGATACGCAGTATTTT | CATLGAGGLFPPDTQYF
15 | few | TRBJ2-7 | TRBV5-1 | - | TGCGCCAGCAGCAGACAGGTGGGTCAGGCCTACGAGCAGTACTTC | CASSRQVGQAYEQYF
15 | - | TRBJ1-1 | TRBV20-1 | TRBD1 | TGCAGTGCTTCCGGGACAGGGTTGGGATTCTCTGAAGCTTTCTTT | CSASGTGLGFSEAFF
15 | - | TRBJ1-2 | TRBV7-2 | - | TGTGCCAGCAGCCCAAGGGGCCCGGGCAACTATGGCTACACCTTC | CASSPRGPGNYGYTF
16 | - | TRBJ1-4 | TRBV18 | - | TGTGCCAGCTCACCATCGGGGCGGCAAACTAATGAAAAACTGTTTTTT | CASSPSGRQTNEKLFF